These 13 T cell receptor beta chains share one sample of origin, sequenced in a study of metastatic and nonmetastatic thyroid tumors (dated by TCRdb to the early 2020s). No treatment had been received by any patient before thyroid surgery. The method was PCR. These reads were obtained on an Illumina HiSeq 4000. TCRdb redid the processing of the public reads, applying fastp at Q25 and MiXCR, and retained in-frame beta chains. The sample table holds tens of thousands of clones, of which about 12% were seen once. Roughly 9.1% of the sample goes to the ten largest clones. The source material was tumor tissue. These receptors came from a female donor with papillary thyroid cancer or a benign thyroid nodule (not recorded which). Some clones in this sample may be carry-over from other donors' samples.

This clone showed up many times. This chain joins TRBV5-4 and TRBJ1-2; the D is unclear. This CDR3 is built from 13 residues. Per germline, CDR1 SGHNT and CDR2 YYREEE (reference sequence). The V and J ends lost 0 bases and 4 bases respectively, with 7 bases between them. CDR3 amino acids: CASSLEQAYGYTF. CDR3 bases: TGTGCCAGCAGCTTGGAGCAGGCCTATGGCTACACCTTC.

This clone was picked up a small number of times. The sample holds other DNA sequences that translate to the same CDR3. J is TRBJ2-7 and V is TRBV6-5; D may be TRBD1 (6 bases). CDR1 is MNHEY and CDR2 is SVGAGI in the germline V gene. Trimming removed 3 bases from V and 5 bases from J, with 8 bases in between. CDR3 length equals 12 residues. The CDR3 region has the DNA TGTGCCAGCAGTTATAGGGGGAACGAGCAGTACTTC. Translated: CASSYRGNEQYF.

This clone was seen ten or more times. The chain couples TRBV5-1 to TRBJ2-7; D is ambiguous. The V and J ends lost 0 bases and 2 bases respectively, with 6 bases between them. This CDR3 region has 13 residues. In germline, CDR1 is SGHRS, CDR2 YFSETQ. The CDR3 DNA reads TGCGCCAGCAGCTTGGGGACCACCTACGAGCAGTACTTC. It specifies CASSLGTTYEQYF.

This clone showed up many times. CDR3 protein: CSASDISTEAFF. The CDR3 bases are TGCAGTGCTAGTGACATTTCCACTGAAGCTTTCTTT. The chain uses TRBV20-1 and TRBJ1-1, with D uncertain. Germline CDR1 and CDR2: DFQATT and SNEGSKA (reference sequence). V gave up 3 bases and J gave up 4 bases, with 9 bases separating them. There are 12 residues in the CDR3.

This clone was seen ten or more times. The rearrangement uses TRBV12-3 or TRBV12-4 and TRBJ2-1, with D possibly being TRBD2 (6 bases). Trimming stripped 10 bases from V and 1 base from J, with 8 bases between. The CDR3 is made up of 12 amino acids. The CDR3 region has the DNA TGTGCCACGGGAGAATCCTACAATGAGCAGTTCTTC. It encodes CATGESYNEQFF.

In its sample, this clone was seen a few times. The CDR3 does not end in the conserved phenylalanine or tryptophan, so this is likely a read error. V gene TRBV27 combines with J gene TRBJ2-4; no clear D. CDR1 is MNHEY, CDR2 SMNVEV, per germline (reference sequence). CDR3 size: 12 residues. Trimming removed 5 bases from V and 4 bases from J, with 6 bases in between. The CDR3 loop is CASSGPKNIQYL. In nucleotides, the CDR3 is TGTGCCAGCAGTGGACCTAAAAACATTCAGTACTTA.

This clone was counted at least ten times. The chain recombines TRBV3-1 with TRBJ2-7; the D gene could be TRBD1 or TRBD2 (5 bases each). The CDR3 is made up of 15 amino acids. CDR1 is LGHDT, CDR2 YNNKEL, per germline (reference sequence). Trimming shortened V by 3 bases and J by 3 bases, and 15 bases separated the two germline ends. CDR3 bases: TGTGCCAGCAGCCACATGGGACGCTCGGACTACGAGCAGTACTTC. Its translation is CASSHMGRSDYEQYF.

This clone showed up just a few times. The junction and the germline gene differ at one end; a read error may be behind it. The chain recombines TRBV27 with TRBJ1-1; D remains ambiguous. CDR3 length: 15 amino acids. Per the germline V gene, CDR1 is MNHEY and CDR2 is SMNVEV (reference sequence). CDR3: CASSPRLPGCTESFF. Written as DNA, the CDR3 is TGTGCCAGCAGTCCGCGGCTTCCGGGGTGCACTGAATCTTTCTTT.

This clone was observed at least ten times. This sequence joins TRBV5-1 and TRBJ2-2, with D uncertain. The V and J ends lost 4 bases and 4 bases respectively, with 8 bases between them. The germline V gene has CDR1 SGHRS and CDR2 YFSETQ. This CDR3 comprises 13 residues. CDR3 DNA: TGCGCCAGCAGCAACCAAGGCACCGGGGAGCTGTTTTTT. It encodes CASSNQGTGELFF. The complete variable domain, with remaining parts taken from reference TRBV5-1 and TRBJ2-2, reads KAGVTQTPRYLIKTRGQQVTLSCSPISGHRSVSWYQQTPGQGLQFLFEYFSETQRNKGNFPGRFSGRQFSNSRSEMNVSTLELGDSALYLCASSNQGTGELFFGEGSRLTVL.

In this sample, this clone turned up a few times. This may stem from a read error, because a much larger clone lies one nucleotide away. V is TRBV28 and J is TRBJ2-2; TRBD1 or TRBD2 may be the D gene (5 bases each). The germline CDR1 and CDR2 sequences are MDHEN and SYDVKM. The CDR3 extends over 15 amino acids. V gave up 4 bases and J gave up 6 bases, with 15 bases separating them. In DNA, the CDR3 is TGTGCCAGCAGTTCCTCGGCCGGGGCGGCCGGGGAGCTGTTTTTT. It is translated as CASSSSAGAAGELFF.

Comments on this clone: Relative to the germline gene, one junction end is altered; a read error may explain this. The chain has TRBV7-8 and TRBJ2-7; 7 nucleotides agree with TRBD1. Germline CDR1 reads SGHVS; CDR2 reads FQNEAQ. The CDR3 is made up of 17 amino acids. DNA of the CDR3: TGTGCTAGCAGCTCGATCTGGGGATGGACAGGTACATACGAGCAGTACTTC. Its protein product is CASSSIWGWTGTYEQYF.

This clone was picked up a small number of times. The DNA of the CDR3 is TGTGCCAGCAGCTTGGATCCAGGGGCGGGTAGGAGCGGCTACACCTTC. Its protein is CASSLDPGAGRSGYTF. J is TRBJ1-2 and V is TRBV5-4; a weak D match, TRBD1 (6 bases). The germline V and J ends were trimmed by 0 bases and 8 bases, with 20 bases remaining between them. This CDR3 spans 16 amino acids. The germline V gene has CDR1 SGHNT and CDR2 YYREEE (reference sequence).

This clone was seen repeatedly, ten times or more. The chain recombines TRBV9 with TRBJ1-2; tentatively, D is TRBD1 (6 bases). There are 15 residues in the CDR3. Germline V gives CDR1 SGDLS, CDR2 YYNGEE. V was shortened by 3 bases and J by 7 bases, with 19 bases between the two germline ends. The CDR3 here is CASSAKDRHVGGYTF. The CDR3 DNA is TGTGCCAGCAGCGCGAAAGACAGGCATGTAGGTGGCTACACCTTC.